One sample yielded the 19 T cell receptor beta chains listed below, sequenced in a study of blood T cell repertoires in COVID-19. Clones were read by immunoSEQ multiplex PCR, and TCRdb kept only the in-frame ones, dropping some. This table has more than 150,000 clones, about nine tenths appearing once. Sequenced material: PBMCs or T cells enriched from blood (not recorded which). The source is a woman between 25 and 40 years old who had recovered from COVID-19.

The J gene is TRBJ2-3, the V gene TRBV24-1; D is possibly TRBD1 (6 bases). The CDR3 runs to 17 residues. Trimming took 4 bases from V and 0 from J, leaving 16 bases between them. Germline assignment: CDR1 KGHDR and CDR2 SFDVKD. The CDR3 spells CATSDTLGTLSTDTQYF. In DNA, the CDR3 is TGTGCCACCAGTGACACCTTAGGGACACTCAGCACAGATACGCAGTATTTT.

The V and J genes are TRBV4-2 and TRBJ2-7; D gene ambiguous. The V end lost 6 bases, the J end lost 1 base, and 13 bases lay between the germline ends. The CDR3 has 14 residues. The germline CDR1 and CDR2 sequences are LGHNA and YNFKEQ. CDR3 in DNA: TGTGCCAGCAGGGTGATGATGGAGTCCTACGAGCAGTACTTC. As protein: CASRVMMESYEQYF.

V gene TRBV11-3 combines with J gene TRBJ2-3, with 7 positions matching TRBD2. Trimming at V came to 1 base and at J to 4 bases, leaving 8 bases not matched to a gene. The CDR3 extends over 16 amino acids. CDR1 is SGHNT and CDR2 is YENEEA in the germline V gene. The CDR3 nucleotides read TGTGCCAGCAGCTTAGGCGCGGGGGAGGCCCCAGATACGCAGTATTTT. It is translated as CASSLGAGEAPDTQYF.

The chain joins TRBV30 to TRBJ1-5; tentative D call: TRBD1 (6 bases). Trimming left V 1 base short and J 6 bases short, with 16 bases between. In germline, CDR1 is GTSNPN, CDR2 SVGIG (reference sequence). CDR3 size: 15 residues. CDR3 bases: TGTGCCTGGAGTGCCGGGCCTAGGGGGGGTCAGCCCCAGCATTTT. This gives the protein CAWSAGPRGGQPQHF. The complete variable domain, with remaining parts taken from reference TRBV30 and TRBJ1-5, reads SQTIHQWPATLVQPVGSPLSLECTVEGTSNPNLYWYRQAAGRGLQLLFYSVGIGQISSEVPQNLSASRPQDRQFILSSKKLLLSDSGFYLCAWSAGPRGGQPQHFGDGTRLSIL.

The rearrangement joins TRBV27 to TRBJ1-1; 7 bases line up with TRBD1. Germline CDR1 reads MNHEY; CDR2 reads SMNVEV (reference sequence). The junction had 4 bases not matched to a gene; V was cut back by 3 bases and J by 6 bases. This CDR3 is built from 13 residues. CDR3 sequence (DNA): TGTGCCAGCAGTTTCATCAGGGGGGCTGAAGCTTTCTTT. It specifies CASSFIRGAEAFF.

This chain connects TRBV4-1 to TRBJ2-4; D possibly corresponds to TRBD2 (6 bases). The germline CDR1 and CDR2 sequences are MGHRA and YSYEKL. Trimming cost V 8 bases and J 8 bases, with 16 bases left between them. CDR3 length: 13 amino acids. CDR3 sequence reads: CASHHFGEDIQYF. CDR3 sequence (DNA): TGCGCCAGCCACCATTTCGGGGAGGACATTCAGTACTTC.

This chain connects TRBV18 to TRBJ1-2, with D possibly TRBD1 on 6 matching bases. The CDR3 runs 15 residues. Germline V gives CDR1 KGHSH, CDR2 LQKENI. Between the trimmed V and J ends, which lost 6 bases and 5 bases, there was a span of 19 bases. The chain's CDR3 is CASSLSSEGGYGYTF. CDR3 nucleotides: TGTGCCAGCTCCTTGAGTAGCGAAGGGGGTTATGGCTACACCTTC.

The CDR3 protein is CASSETDQPGTGGYRPQHF. CDR3 DNA sequence: TGTGCCAGCAGCGAAACTGACCAACCAGGGACAGGGGGATATCGGCCCCAGCATTTT. V gene TRBV11-2 combines with J gene TRBJ1-5; 11 nucleotides align to TRBD1. Trimming cost V 5 bases and J 9 bases; bases outside gene matches: 21. The CDR3 covers 19 residues. The germline CDR1 and CDR2 sequences are SGHAT and FQNNGV. Drawing the rest from reference TRBV11-2 and TRBJ1-5, the complete variable domain is EAGVAQSPRYKIIEKRQSVAFWCNPISGHATLYWYQQILGQGPKLLIQFQNNGVVDDSQLPKDRFSAERLKGVDSTLKIQPAKLEDSAVYLCASSETDQPGTGGYRPQHFGDGTRLSIL.

The rearrangement links TRBV4-2 to TRBJ2-3, with 9 bases aligning to TRBD1. V shed 4 bases, J shed 8 bases, and the junction held 10 bases outside the gene matches. The germline CDR1 and CDR2 sequences are LGHNA and YNFKEQ. The CDR3 covers 15 residues. The CDR3 DNA follows: TGTGCCAGCAGCCCCGGACAGGGGACAATGGGTACGCAGTATTTT. Amino acids: CASSPGQGTMGTQYF.

This clone was seen only once. CDR3 in amino acids: CASSPGGGSSSGNTIYF. Here the CDR3 DNA reads TGTGCCAGCAGCCCTGGGGGGGGCAGCAGCTCTGGAAACACCATATATTTT. The chain recombines TRBV9 with TRBJ1-3; weak D call: TRBD1 (6 bases). Germline assignment: CDR1 SGDLS and CDR2 YYNGEE. The CDR3 is 17 residues long. The V end was cut by 4 bases, the J end by 0 bases, with 17 bases between. The variable domain in full, with the rest retrieved from reference TRBV9 and TRBJ1-3, is DSGVTQTPKHLITATGQRVTLRCSPRSGDLSVYWYQQSLDQGLQFLIQYYNGEERAKGNILERFSAQQFPDLHSELNLSSLELGDSALYFCASSPGGGSSSGNTIYFGEGSWLTVV.

The genes are TRBV18 and TRBJ1-4, with D possibly matching TRBD1 (6 bases). Germline V gene sequence: CDR1 KGHSH, CDR2 LQKENI. The ends were cut back, 4 bases at V and 6 bases at J, with 9 bases in the middle. The CDR3 totals 13 residues. The DNA of the CDR3 is TGTGCCAGCTCACAGGGGGTGCATGAAAAACTGTTTTTT. It encodes CASSQGVHEKLFF.

This sequence joins TRBV5-1 and TRBJ2-3; tentative D call: TRBD2 (5 bases). CDR1 and CDR2 (germline): SGHRS, YFSETQ. V shed 0 bases and J shed 1 base, with 12 bases lying between them. The CDR3 covers 16 residues. In DNA, the CDR3 is TGCGCCAGCAGCTTGGAGGGAGAACCCGGCACAGATACGCAGTATTTT. This codes for CASSLEGEPGTDTQYF.

The V gene is TRBV19, the J gene TRBJ1-1; unclear D gene. CDR1 and CDR2 (germline): LNHDA, SQIVND (reference sequence). V lost 1 base and J 3 bases, leaving 9 bases between the germline ends. The CDR3 contains 14 residues. The CDR3 nucleotides are TGTGCCAGTAGTATAGGAGGAGGTTACACTGAAGCTTTCTTT. This translates into CASSIGGGYTEAFF.

This clone has only a few counts. V usage is TRBV19 and J usage is TRBJ1-3; D is unclear. The CDR3 is 16 residues long. V lost 7 bases and J 0 bases, leaving 16 bases between the germline ends. In germline, CDR1 is LNHDA, CDR2 SQIVND (reference sequence). CDR3 nucleotides: TGTGCCAGTAAGGAGGCGGGAATGCTCTCTGGAAACACCATATATTTT. Translating it yields CASKEAGMLSGNTIYF.

This rearrangement joins TRBV3-1 (or the pseudogene TRBV3-2) to TRBJ1-4; 7 positions agree with TRBD1. This CDR3 is 13 amino acids long. Germline values: CDR1 LGHDT, CDR2 YNNKEL (reference sequence). The V segment lost 0 bases and the J segment 8 bases; nucleotides outside the gene matches: 0. The CDR3 region has the DNA TGTGCCAGCAGCCAAGAACAGGGGGAAAAACTGTTTTTT. This gives the protein CASSQEQGEKLFF.

This clone was picked up one time. As DNA, the CDR3 is TGTGCCAGCAGTTCCAGCTCCTACGAGCAGTACTTC. This encodes CASSSSSYEQYF. The chain has TRBV6-5 and TRBJ2-7; D is unresolved. The V end lost 4 bases, the J end lost 0 bases, and 4 bases lay between the germline ends. The CDR3 is 12 amino acids. Germline assignment: CDR1 MNHEY and CDR2 SVGAGI.

This rearrangement joins TRBV7-9 to TRBJ1-2, with 7 nucleotides matching TRBD1. J lost 0 bases, V lost 5 bases, and 6 bases had no gene match. The CDR3 totals 15 residues. CDR1 and CDR2 from the germline V gene are SEHNR and FQNEAQ (reference sequence). The CDR3 DNA reads as TGTGCCAGCAGCGTGGGACAGACCGCTAACTATGGCTACACCTTC. Encoded protein: CASSVGQTANYGYTF.

This clone was recorded a few times. The genes are TRBV7-9 and TRBJ2-1; 10 bases match TRBD2. Germline V gene data show CDR1 as SEHNR and CDR2 as FQNEAQ (reference sequence). This CDR3 is built from 16 residues. V gave up 5 bases and J gave up 0 bases; unmatched junction bases: 4. CDR3 region: CASSQRTSGSYNEQFF. Written as DNA, the CDR3 is TGTGCCAGCAGCCAAAGGACTAGCGGCTCCTACAATGAGCAGTTCTTC. Supplemented by reference TRBV7-9 and TRBJ2-1, the full variable domain reads DTGVSQNPRHKITKRGQNVTFRCDPISEHNRLYWYRQTLGQGPEFLTYFQNEAQLEKSRLLSDRFSAERPKGSFSTLEIQRTEQGDSAMYLCASSQRTSGSYNEQFFGPGTRLTVL.

The chain couples TRBV2 to TRBJ1-1; D possibly corresponds to TRBD1 (6 bases). Germline V gene data show CDR1 as SNHLY and CDR2 as FYNNEI. Trimming left V 6 bases short and J 2 bases short, with 16 bases between. The CDR3 consists of 15 residues. The CDR3 reads CASSERRTANTEAFF. CDR3 DNA sequence: TGTGCCAGCAGCGAAAGACGGACAGCAAACACTGAAGCTTTCTTT. Combining the CDR3 with reference TRBV2 and TRBJ1-1 gives the whole variable domain EPEVTQTPSHQVTQMGQEVILRCVPISNHLYFYWYRQILGQKVEFLVSFYNNEISEKSEIFDDQFSVERPDGSNFTLKIRSTKLEDSAMYFCASSERRTANTEAFFGQGTRLTVV.